The entry below describes one T cell receptor (beta chain). The antigen it binds to is not known. One base away there is no much larger clone; base qualities are not given. These data belong to a study of T cells after yellow fever vaccination (dated by TCRdb to between 2018 and 2021). In terms of the full investigation: The SMART-Seq v4 Ultra Low Input RNA kit was used to prepare libraries from fractions with low cell numbers. To follow T-cell clones before and after primary and booster YFV17D yellow fever vaccination, bulk TCR alpha and beta repertoires were sequenced over time. Blood was drawn at multiple timepoints before and after primary and secondary immunization, with bulk PBMC replicates and cell subsets isolated. Two healthy male donors, one aged 18 to 30 and one aged 30 to 40 years, made up the cohort. Broad study findings and their caveats: A small fraction of clonotypes appeared in both the CD4 and CD8 compartments, likely as a result of convergent recombination. The study included only a couple of donors, which limits how far the findings can be generalized. The secondary T-cell response was weaker than the primary response but faster, peaking on day 5 instead of day 15. Computational filtering was needed because FACS-sorted repertoires could contain abundant contaminating clonotypes from the bulk population. After the booster, most of the clones that had expanded following primary vaccination were detected again (almost 98% of CD4 and roughly nine tenths of CD8), which suggests that memory was broadly maintained.

What the treatment or condition label conveys for this sample: live attenuated yellow fever vaccine strain. Two biological replicates of bulk PBMCs were collected at each blood-draw timepoint. A standard Ficoll-Paque protocol was used to isolate PBMCs from peripheral blood. TriZol was used to extract RNA from bulk PBMCs, from CD4 and CD8 fractions, and from dextramer-positive and dextramer-negative fractions. Synthesis of TCR cDNA relied on 5'RACE template switching, a step that introduced a universal primer site along with unique molecular identifiers. Priming of cDNA synthesis was performed from both the TCR alpha and TCR beta constant segments. Libraries were amplified in two PCR steps, with sample barcodes and sequencing adapters added in the second step. Libraries were sequenced on Illumina HiSeq 2500 (2x100 bp) or NovaSeq (2x150 bp). The paper's processing steps were these. Demultiplexing of reads and collapsing into UMI consensus sequences were performed with MIGEC, and V(D)J alignment was carried out with MiXCR. Vaccine-responding clonotypes were identified with edgeR using replicate PBMC samples, with FDR below 0.01 and a log2 fold change above 5 up to day 15 being required. Each bulk clonotype was labeled CD4 or CD8 based on which sequenced repertoire, CD4 or CD8, contained the clonotype at higher abundance. TCRdb passed the public sequencing reads through fastp at Q25 and MiXCR, retaining productive beta sequences. Each CDR3 protein appears once, grouped with its most common genes and DNA. Clone size and V and J calls follow TCRdb, not the original study. In all, the sample holds 350,000 to 450,000 distinct CDR3 sequences, and roughly 6.1% of those were seen once. The top ten clones comprise 15% of the sample.

Unmatched junction bases come to 24, with V trimmed by 4 bases and J by 0 bases. The CDR3 goes from the cysteine to the phenylalanine over 21 residues. Just CDR3 DNA is preserved here, 63 bases in frame from base 1. Looking up the germline V gene yields CDR1 MDHEN and CDR2 SYDVKM. This sequence uses TRBV28 and TRBJ2-7; 7 nucleotides in the junction match TRBD2. This specimen consisted of PBMCs, obtained 5 days after the yellow fever booster vaccination. This TCR came from a man younger than 45 who received the YFV17D yellow fever vaccine. Here the CDR3 is given as CASSSSFRGDHQLMGSYEQYF. The base sequence is TGTGCCAGCAGTTCATCTTTCCGGGGGGACCACCAACTTATGGGCTCCTACGAGCAGTACTTC.